This T cell receptor beta chain stems from a study of T cells after yellow fever vaccination. Background on the study: Preparing low-cell-number fractions relied on SMART-Seq v4 Ultra Low Input.

5'RACE template switching added a universal primer site and UMIs to TCR cDNA. TCRdb re-analysed the 5' RACE reads in MiXCR, keeping a single row per CDR3 protein. The data contain 500,000 to 650,000 distinct CDR3 sequences, about 12% of them singletons. Per the germline V gene, CDR1 is DFQATT and CDR2 is SNEGSKA (reference sequence). The CDR3 contains 13 residues. V lost 6 bases, J lost 2 bases, and 13 bases lay in between. Worth noting for this clonotype: Antigen specificity is unknown.

Whole-study findings and limits: Booster samples showed a return of most primary-vaccination clones (around 96% CD4, around 85% CD8).

Sequenced here: PBMCs, sampled on the day of the yellow fever booster vaccination. This rearrangement joins TRBV20-1 to TRBJ1-2; no definite D call. The TCR comes from a man aged 25 to 40 who received the YFV17D yellow fever vaccine. The CDR3 sequence: CSASALVNYGYTF. The CDR3 DNA sequence: TGCAGTGCCAGTGCGCTGGTAAACTATGGCTACACCTTC.